This section outlines one T cell receptor beta chain sequence together with its context. These data are taken from a study of blood T cells in healthy people across ages. Germline CDR1 MNHNS, CDR2 SASEGT. V lost 10 bases and J 11 bases, leaving 14 bases between the germline ends. The CDR3 loop spans 10 amino acids. Then a second PCR, running roughly 7 to 11 cycles, was carried out with a sample-barcoded 5' primer and a J-beta primer mix. TCRdb reanalysed the 5' RACE reads using MiXCR and keeps one entry per CDR3 protein. The data hold roughly 1,800,000 distinct CDR3 sequences, with around 50% observed a single time.

This TCR derives from a woman aged 40 to 50 in good health. The chain joins TRBV6-1 to TRBJ1-1; D not certain. The specimen was blood. The CDR3 coding sequence is TGTGCCACGGATCAGGTTGGGGCTTTCTTT. Amino acid sequence: CATDQVGAFF.